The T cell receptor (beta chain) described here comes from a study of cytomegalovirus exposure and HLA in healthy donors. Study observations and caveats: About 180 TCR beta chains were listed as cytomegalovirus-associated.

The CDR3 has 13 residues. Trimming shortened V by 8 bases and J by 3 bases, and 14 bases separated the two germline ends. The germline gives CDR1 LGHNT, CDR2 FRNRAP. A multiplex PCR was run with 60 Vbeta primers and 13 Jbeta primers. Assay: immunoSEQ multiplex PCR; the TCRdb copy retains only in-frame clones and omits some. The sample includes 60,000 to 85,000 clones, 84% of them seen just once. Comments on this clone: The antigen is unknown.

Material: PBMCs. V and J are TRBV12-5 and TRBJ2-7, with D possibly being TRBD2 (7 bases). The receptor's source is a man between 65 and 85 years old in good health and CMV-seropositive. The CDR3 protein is CASSGGDLYEQYF. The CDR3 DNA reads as TGTGCTAGTTCGGGGGGCGACCTCTACGAGCAGTACTTC.